A single sample gave rise to the 29 T cell receptor beta chains below, sequenced in a study of T cell changes during pregnancy in multiple sclerosis. Sequencing used immunoSEQ multiplex PCR; TCRdb keeps in-frame clones, though not all of them. Found here are tens of thousands of clones, roughly nine tenths of them singletons; the top ten hold 1.2%. Sequences were derived from CD4+ T cells from peripheral blood mononuclear cells, sampled in the first trimester of pregnancy. The receptors originated from a female donor with multiple sclerosis, enrolled in a pregnancy study.

This chain links TRBV4-1 with TRBJ2-3; no firm D call. In germline, CDR1 is MGHRA, CDR2 YSYEKL. Deletions cut 0 bases from V and 2 bases from J, with 3 bases between. This CDR3 comprises 13 residues. CDR3 amino acids: CASSQDNTDTQYF. CDR3 nucleotides: TGCGCCAGCAGCCAAGATAACACAGATACGCAGTATTTT.

This clone came up once. V and J are TRBV30 and TRBJ2-7, with 9 positions matching TRBD1. Germline CDR1 is GTSNPN and CDR2 is SVGIG (reference sequence). Trimming cost V 5 bases and J 2 bases; bases outside gene matches: 1. The CDR3 spans 12 residues. This CDR3 reads CAWGDRAYEQYF. The CDR3 coding sequence is TGTGCCTGGGGGGACAGGGCCTACGAGCAGTACTTC.

This chain links TRBV5-1 with TRBJ2-7, with TRBD1 as a possible D gene (6 bases). Germline lookup yields CDR1 SGHRS and CDR2 YFSETQ. The CDR3 is 16 residues long. V was clipped by 0 bases and J by 5 bases, with 18 bases between them. CDR3 protein: CASSLAPGRGFHEQYF. The CDR3 coding sequence is TGCGCCAGCAGCTTGGCCCCGGGAAGGGGGTTCCACGAGCAGTACTTC. Variable domain in full (rest from reference TRBV5-1 and TRBJ2-7): KAGVTQTPRYLIKTRGQQVTLSCSPISGHRSVSWYQQTPGQGLQFLFEYFSETQRNKGNFPGRFSGRQFSNSRSEMNVSTLELGDSALYLCASSLAPGRGFHEQYFGPGTRLTVT.

This chain links TRBV7-9 with TRBJ2-7; 12 positions match TRBD2. V lost 5 bases and J lost 0; bases outside the gene matches: 5. This CDR3 region has 16 residues. Germline assignment: CDR1 SEHNR and CDR2 FQNEAQ (reference sequence). Here the CDR3 DNA reads TGTGCCAGCAGCCCAGGGACTAGCGGGCTCTCCTACGAGCAGTACTTC. It yields the protein CASSPGTSGLSYEQYF.

This chain uses TRBV7-3 with TRBJ2-1, with 7 positions matching TRBD2. This CDR3 contains 14 residues. V lost 5 bases and J lost 7; bases outside the gene matches: 8. Looked up from germline, CDR1 is SGHTA and CDR2 is FQGTGA. CDR3 sequence reads: CASSPAGTTNEQFF. The CDR3 DNA sequence: TGTGCCAGCAGCCCCGCCGGGACTACGAATGAGCAGTTCTTC.

This clone came up once. This chain connects TRBV9 to TRBJ2-1, with a possible D match to TRBD2 (5 bases). The CDR3 spans 16 residues. The ends were cut back, 4 bases at V and 6 bases at J, with 20 bases in the middle. Germline lookup yields CDR1 SGDLS and CDR2 YYNGEE. CDR3 DNA: TGTGCCAGCAGCCCAGTGGGGTCGGGATCAGTCAATGAGCAGTTCTTC. It is translated as CASSPVGSGSVNEQFF.

The chain carries TRBV9 and TRBJ2-2; D is unresolved. Trimming took off 0 bases at V and 0 bases at J, with 9 bases between the two ends. Germline assignment: CDR1 SGDLS and CDR2 YYNGEE. The CDR3 is made up of 16 amino acids. The CDR3 DNA is TGTGCCAGCAGCGTAGCTTCGGTTGCGAACACCGGGGAGCTGTTTTTT. Its protein is CASSVASVANTGELFF.

As concerns this clone: Other DNA sequences in the sample encode the same CDR3. This chain uses TRBV6-1 with TRBJ2-2; the match to TRBD2 covers 11 bases. Germline-derived CDR1 and CDR2 are MNHNS and SASEGT. The trim removed 0 bases at V and 6 bases at J, leaving 0 bases unmatched. This CDR3 region has 15 residues. The chain's CDR3 is CASSEALAGAGELFF. As DNA, the CDR3 is TGTGCCAGCAGTGAAGCACTAGCGGGAGCCGGGGAGCTGTTTTTT.

This clone was detected only once. The genes are TRBV23-1 and TRBJ2-7, with TRBD1 identical over 7 bases. TRBV23-1 is an ORF; its function is uncertain. The J segment lost 1 base and the V segment lost 8 bases, leaving 14 bases of the junction unmatched. There are 16 residues in the CDR3. The chain's CDR3 is CASRPLLGGWSYEQYF. In DNA form, the CDR3 reads TGCGCCAGCCGCCCTTTATTAGGGGGCTGGTCCTACGAGCAGTACTTC.

In nucleotides, the CDR3 is TGTGCCAGCAGCCCCCGGACTAGCGGGATTAGCACAGATACGCAGTATTTT. Residues: CASSPRTSGISTDTQYF. The rearrangement links TRBV5-5 to TRBJ2-3; 12 nucleotides line up with TRBD2. The V gene's germline CDR1 is SGHKS and CDR2 YYEKEE (reference sequence). V was pared by 4 bases and J by 0 bases, with 6 bases of the junction left unmatched. This CDR3 region has 17 residues.

The chain combines TRBV28 with TRBJ1-2; D perhaps matches TRBD1 (6 bases). The CDR3 totals 12 residues. Germline values: CDR1 MDHEN, CDR2 SYDVKM. V lost 6 bases and J 14 bases, leaving 19 bases between the germline ends. The CDR3 protein is CASRQGQFVLTF. The CDR3 DNA is TGTGCCAGCAGACAAGGACAGTTCGTCCTAACCTTC.

The V gene is TRBV28, the J gene TRBJ2-2, with TRBD2 identical over 10 bases. The germline V gene has CDR1 MDHEN and CDR2 SYDVKM. The CDR3 is made up of 17 amino acids. Unmatched junction bases numbered 10, after V lost 5 bases and J lost 4 bases. CDR3 nucleotides: TGTGCCAGCAGTCCCTTAAGCGGGAGGGTCGGCACCGGGGAGCTGTTTTTT. Its protein product is CASSPLSGRVGTGELFF.

V gene TRBV18 combines with J gene TRBJ2-3; D unclear. V shed 2 bases and J shed 5 bases, with 11 bases lying between them. The CDR3 sequence is 14 residues long. Germline assignment: CDR1 KGHSH and CDR2 LQKENI. The CDR3 DNA is TGTGCCAGCTCACCAGGGTTAGGCGGAGATACGCAGTATTTT. This encodes CASSPGLGGDTQYF.

The chain recombines TRBV7-2 with TRBJ2-7, with 8 bases lining up with TRBD1. The CDR3 runs to 15 residues. After removal of 4 bases from V and 2 bases from J, the junction contained 7 bases not matched to a gene. Germline-derived CDR1 and CDR2 are SGHTA and FQGNSA. The CDR3 is CASSSWDRNPYEQYF. CDR3 DNA: TGTGCCAGCAGCTCGTGGGACAGGAACCCCTACGAGCAGTACTTC.

This clone is medium-sized within its sample. This chain joins TRBV18 and TRBJ2-1; 12 bases line up with TRBD2. Germline CDR1 is KGHSH and CDR2 is LQKENI. The ends lost 2 bases at V and 9 bases at J; junction bases unmatched: 2. This CDR3 region has 14 residues. The CDR3 sequence is CASSPKTSGSEQFF. For the CDR3, the DNA is TGTGCCAGCTCACCAAAGACTAGCGGGAGTGAGCAGTTCTTC.

CDR3 region: CASSQDSSLADQETQYF. The CDR3 nucleotides are TGCGCCAGCAGCCAAGACTCATCTCTAGCAGATCAAGAGACCCAGTACTTC. V gene TRBV4-1 combines with J gene TRBJ2-5, with D possibly being TRBD2 (5 bases). Deletions cut 0 bases from V and 2 bases from J, with 16 bases between. This CDR3 comprises 17 residues. The germline CDR1 and CDR2 sequences are MGHRA and YSYEKL.

This clone has more than one count but fewer than ten. The V gene is TRBV15, the J gene TRBJ1-1; D unclear. V lost 2 bases and J 4 bases, leaving 17 bases between the germline ends. CDR1 LNHNV and CDR2 YYDKDF come from the germline V gene (reference sequence). CDR3 length: 16 amino acids. CDR3 residues: CATSRRLALSGTEAFF. CDR3 nucleotide sequence: TGTGCCACCAGCAGACGATTGGCGTTGTCGGGCACTGAAGCTTTCTTT.

The chain employs TRBV18 and TRBJ1-2, with D possibly being TRBD1 (5 bases). V lost 4 bases and J lost 4, with 10 bases in between. The CDR3 is 13 amino acids. CDR1 and CDR2 (germline): KGHSH, LQKENI. The CDR3 protein is CASSQGSGYGYTF. The CDR3 DNA follows: TGTGCCAGCTCACAGGGGTCCGGCTATGGCTACACCTTC.

V gene TRBV4-1 combines with J gene TRBJ2-3, with 8 bases identical to TRBD2. The CDR3 has 16 amino acids. The ends lost 4 bases at V and 1 base at J; junction bases unmatched: 7. The germline V gene encodes CDR1 MGHRA and CDR2 YSYEKL. Written as DNA, the CDR3 is TGCGCCAGCAGCCCCCGGGGGGGTCAACGCACAGATACGCAGTATTTT. It yields the protein CASSPRGGQRTDTQYF.

The genes are TRBV21-1 and TRBJ1-5; TRBD1 is the table's D call and was not checked against the DNA. TRBV21-1 is designated a pseudogene. CDR3 length equals 17 residues. The chain's CDR3 is CASRKNGTAYSNQPQHF. The CDR3 DNA reads as TGTGCCAGCAGGAAGAATGGGACAGCTTATAGCAATCAGCCCCAGCATTTT.

This chain joins TRBV4-1 and TRBJ2-2; 7 positions agree with TRBD1. The germline gives CDR1 MGHRA, CDR2 YSYEKL. This CDR3 contains 15 residues. Trimming took 1 base from V and 5 from J; bases not matched to a gene: 4. As DNA, the CDR3 is TGCGCCAGCAGCCAAGTGTCAGGGGGTACCGGGGAGCTGTTTTTT. This translates into CASSQVSGGTGELFF.

The V call is TRBV11-2, the J call TRBJ2-1, with TRBD2 matching over 8 bases. Per the germline V gene, CDR1 is SGHAT and CDR2 is FQNNGV. This CDR3 comprises 14 residues. Losses at the gene ends were 1 base for V and 8 bases for J; bases not matched to a gene: 4. CDR3 protein: CASSLGLAGDEQFF. In DNA, the CDR3 is TGTGCCAGCAGCTTAGGGCTAGCGGGCGATGAGCAGTTCTTC.

This clone is judged medium-sized. This sequence joins TRBV6-5 and TRBJ1-1; 9 nucleotides match TRBD1. Trimming took 4 bases from V and 5 from J; bases not matched to a gene: 5. The CDR3 is made up of 14 amino acids. Per germline, CDR1 MNHEY and CDR2 SVGAGI. The CDR3 is CASSSGTGRTEAFF. For the CDR3, the DNA is TGTGCCAGCAGTTCTGGGACAGGGAGGACTGAAGCTTTCTTT.

The chain links TRBV6-1 to TRBJ1-1; perhaps TRBD1 as D (5 bases). CDR3 size: 13 residues. Germline CDR1 and CDR2: MNHNS and SASEGT. V lost 7 bases, J lost 1 base, and 10 bases lay in between. CDR3 sequence reads: CASNGHPNTEAFF. Here the CDR3 DNA reads TGTGCCAGCAACGGACACCCGAACACTGAAGCTTTCTTT.

The V call is TRBV19, the J call TRBJ2-5; TRBD2 matches at 7 bases. Per germline, CDR1 LNHDA and CDR2 SQIVND (reference sequence). J gave up 1 base and V 6 bases, and 8 bases lay outside the gene matches. The CDR3 spans 15 residues. The CDR3 loop reads CASRGLAGVQETQYF. Written as DNA, the CDR3 is TGTGCCAGTAGGGGGCTTGCGGGAGTCCAAGAGACCCAGTACTTC. The variable domain in full, completed from reference TRBV19 and TRBJ2-5, reads DGGITQSPKYLFRKEGQNVTLSCEQNLNHDAMYWYRQDPGQGLRLIYYSQIVNDFQKGDIAEGYSVSREKKESFPLTVTSAQKNPTAFYLCASRGLAGVQETQYFGPGTRLLVL.

This chain joins TRBV14 and TRBJ2-2; TRBD1 aligns across 7 bases. The CDR3 spans 14 residues. V was pared by 4 bases and J by 6 bases, with 5 bases of the junction left unmatched. Germline CDR1 reads SGHDN; CDR2 reads FVKESK. The CDR3: CASSRLQGPGELFF. The CDR3 bases are TGTGCCAGCAGCCGCCTACAGGGGCCCGGGGAGCTGTTTTTT.

This chain uses TRBV5-4 with TRBJ2-5; 9 nucleotides match TRBD2. The CDR3 is made up of 16 amino acids. Germline lookup yields CDR1 SGHNT and CDR2 YYREEE (reference sequence). Trimming removed 3 bases from V and 5 bases from J; junction bases left unmatched: 11. CDR3 sequence reads: CASSSIAGEGEETQYF. CDR3 coding DNA: TGTGCCAGCAGCTCTATAGCGGGGGAGGGGGAGGAGACCCAGTACTTC.

This sequence joins TRBV10-1 and TRBJ2-1; 11 positions match TRBD2. The CDR3 consists of 14 residues. With V trimmed by 2 bases and J by 8 bases, 2 bases remained unmatched. Per the germline V gene, CDR1 is WNHNN and CDR2 is SYGVQD (reference sequence). The CDR3 DNA is TGCGCCAGCAGTGAGACTAGCGGGAGATATGAGCAGTTCTTC. It specifies CASSETSGRYEQFF.

V usage is TRBV4-1 and J usage is TRBJ1-4; 7 nucleotides agree with TRBD1. Germline loops: CDR1 MGHRA, CDR2 YSYEKL. Trimming removed 3 bases from V and 3 bases from J; junction bases left unmatched: 1. This CDR3 is built from 14 residues. The CDR3: CASSQGTANEKLFF. Written as DNA, the CDR3 is TGCGCCAGCAGCCAGGGGACAGCTAATGAAAAACTGTTTTTT.